This T cell receptor beta chain is from a study of blood T cell repertoires in COVID-19. Study-wide background: COVID-19 samples collected from the United States, Italy and Spain covered acute and convalescent phases. In each case, the material was cDNA or gDNA derived from T cells, B-cell-depleted T cells, or PBMCs.

The CDR3 loop spans 14 amino acids. Germline CDR1 is MGHRA and CDR2 is YSYEKL. Trimming left V 0 bases short and J 10 bases short, with 15 bases between. As originally analysed: Quantification of nucleated cells was approximated via reference gene primer amplification. Clones were sequenced by immunoSEQ multiplex PCR, and TCRdb holds only the in-frame ones, with some missing. The D gene and trimming were derived from the DNA, and the V and J assignments and clone size from that table. The sample shows 250,000 to 350,000 clones, 70% to 90% of them seen only once. This TCR was sampled from a woman younger than 45 with active or convalescent COVID-19. The chain links TRBV4-1 to TRBJ1-2; D not certain. Material for sequencing was peripheral blood. The CDR3 sequence is CASSQDFDRRVYTF. CDR3 sequence (DNA): TGCGCCAGCAGCCAAGATTTTGACCGGAGGGTCTACACCTTC.